The 21 T cell receptor beta chains presented below share a single source sample, sequenced in a study of monozygotic twins with inflammatory bowel disease. TCRdb derives one entry per CDR3 protein from the 5' RACE reads, leaving out DNA. The data show 160,000 or so distinct CDR3 sequences, and the top ten clones hold 2.4%. Specimen: blood. The receptors were sampled from a human donor with ulcerative colitis or Crohn's disease, or a healthy co-twin of an affected twin (not recorded which).

The CDR3 here is CASSSYGFNQPQHF. The chain uses TRBV28 and TRBJ1-5. The CDR3 runs to 14 residues. Germline CDR1 and CDR2: MDHEN and SYDVKM.

V is TRBV11-2 and J is TRBJ2-1. Per the germline V gene, CDR1 is SGHAT and CDR2 is FQNNGV. The length of the CDR3 is 14 residues. CDR3 sequence reads: CASSLDTETNEQFF.

The chain uses TRBV4-1 and TRBJ2-7. The CDR3 is 16 amino acids. Germline V lookup: CDR1 MGHRA, CDR2 YSYEKL. CDR3 residues: CASSQGWTSESYEQYF.

This sequence joins TRBV7-3 and TRBJ2-1; TCRdb reports TRBD2, a call that lacks DNA to check it against. The CDR3 covers 14 residues. Germline V CDR1 and CDR2: SGHTA, FQGTGA. The CDR3: CASSLSGGWDEQFF.

The genes are TRBV20-1 and TRBJ2-7; as DNA is missing, the TRBD1 call by TCRdb cannot be tested. This CDR3 contains 14 residues. Germline V CDR1 and CDR2: DFQATT, SNEGSKA (reference sequence). CDR3: CSAKLGTGSYEQYF.

The V gene is TRBV20-1, the J gene TRBJ2-4; TCRdb lists TRBD2, though no DNA is available to test this call. The CDR3 has 14 residues. Germline values: CDR1 DFQATT, CDR2 SNEGSKA (reference sequence). The CDR3 spells CSARGAGARNIQYF.

V gene TRBV19 combines with J gene TRBJ1-1; there is no DNA to check the TCRdb D call of TRBD1. From germline, CDR1 is LNHDA and CDR2 SQIVND (reference sequence). The CDR3 consists of 15 residues. CDR3 protein: CASSSLGQGGTEAFF.

This chain joins TRBV5-1 and TRBJ1-4. Germline V lookup: CDR1 SGHRS, CDR2 YFSETQ. The CDR3 runs 16 residues. The CDR3 is CASSPAQWATNEKLFF.

The J gene is TRBJ1-1, the V gene TRBV20-1. The CDR3 spans 13 residues. Germline V lookup: CDR1 DFQATT, CDR2 SNEGSKA (reference sequence). CDR3 amino acids: CSAREGMNTEAFF.

The rearrangement links TRBV4-2 to TRBJ2-5. CDR1 LGHNA and CDR2 YNFKEQ come from the germline V gene. This CDR3 region has 15 residues. The chain's CDR3 is CASSQNPANQETQYF.

The chain couples TRBV6-1 to TRBJ2-2; there is no DNA to check the TCRdb D call of TRBD1. This CDR3 comprises 16 residues. The germline V gene encodes CDR1 MNHNS and CDR2 SASEGT. The chain's CDR3 is CASNDRGFRGTGELFF.

This chain links TRBV20-1 with TRBJ2-2; TCRdb names TRBD2, which stays unverified in the absence of DNA. This CDR3 comprises 15 residues. Germline CDR1 is DFQATT and CDR2 is SNEGSKA (reference sequence). The CDR3 protein is CSVRGLAMNTGELFF.

The chain joins TRBV29-1 to TRBJ2-1; the D call of TRBD2 rests on TCRdb alone, since no DNA is present to check it. There are 15 residues in the CDR3. From germline, CDR1 is SQVTM and CDR2 ANQGSEA. The CDR3 sequence: CSVPRSGEGYNEQFF.

The chain uses TRBV6-2 or TRBV6-3 and TRBJ1-2. CDR1 is MNHEY, CDR2 SVGEGT, per germline. The CDR3 is made up of 15 amino acids. CDR3 amino acids: CASSYWPVSNYGYTF.

V and J are TRBV28 and TRBJ1-4. Germline V CDR1 and CDR2: MDHEN, SYDVKM. The CDR3 runs to 14 residues. CDR3: CASSLRAGVLGLFF. Full variable domain (rest looked up from reference TRBV28 and TRBJ1-4): DVKVTQSSRYLVKRTGEKVFLECVQDMDHENMFWYRQDPGLGLRLIYFSYDVKMKEKGDIPEGYSVSREKKERFSLILESASTNQTSMYLCASSLRAGVLGLFFGSGTQLSVL.

V is TRBV2 and J is TRBJ1-1; TCRdb outputs TRBD1, but without DNA this stays unchecked. Germline CDR1 SNHLY, CDR2 FYNNEI. This CDR3 contains 14 residues. CDR3 loop: CASSYTGVITEAFF.

V is TRBV3-1 and J is TRBJ2-1; TCRdb proposes TRBD1, but this gene call is untestable without DNA. Germline CDR1 LGHDT, CDR2 YNNKEL (reference sequence). There are 14 residues in the CDR3. CDR3 amino acids: CASSQGPVYNDQFF.

V usage is TRBV20-1 and J usage is TRBJ2-7; TCRdb proposes TRBD2, but this gene call is untestable without DNA. The CDR3 sequence is 16 residues long. Germline V gene data show CDR1 as DFQATT and CDR2 as SNEGSKA (reference sequence). The chain's CDR3 is CSASGLAGVSDYEQYF.

V gene TRBV28 combines with J gene TRBJ1-2. This CDR3 is 14 amino acids long. The germline gives CDR1 MDHEN, CDR2 SYDVKM. CDR3 sequence reads: CASSLWQDDYGYTF.

The chain has TRBV20-1 and TRBJ1-1. Germline CDR1 and CDR2: DFQATT and SNEGSKA (reference sequence). This CDR3 region has 12 residues. The CDR3 sequence is CSARELSPEAFF.

J is TRBJ2-1 and V is TRBV15; the D gene TCRdb calls, TRBD1, cannot be checked with no DNA. The CDR3 spans 14 residues. Germline lookup yields CDR1 LNHNV and CDR2 YYDKDF (reference sequence). The CDR3 here is CATSRDVGRNEQFF.